The TCR beta chain under discussion was sequenced for a study of Ad26.COV2.S vaccination and SARS-CoV-2 variants. For the study at large: Ad26.COV2.S given intramuscularly, once or twice 56 days apart. Study outcomes and limitations: Analyses that measured TCR breadth and depth may have underestimated total T cell responses.

This clone was seen a single time. Its antigen is currently unknown. CDR3 size: 15 residues. V was trimmed by 0 bases and J by 2 bases, leaving 6 bases between them. CDR1 and CDR2 (germline): SGHRS, YFSETQ. Treatment denoted: about 20 received Ad26.COV2.S at low or high dose, single or two shots; about five received placebo; per-sample allocation not given. The samples were gathered on day 63 after the first injection of vaccine or placebo. The vaccine antigen was prefusion-stabilized Wuhan SARS-CoV-2 spike. Assay: immunoSEQ multiplex PCR; the TCRdb copy retains only in-frame clones and omits some. Among about 370,000 clones listed, around 85% were seen once.

The source of this sequence is a person aged 18-60 years who received the Ad26.COV2.S COVID-19 vaccine or a placebo. Sequencing was performed on peripheral blood, taken in a trial of Ad26.COV2.S vaccine versus placebo. This chain connects TRBV5-1 to TRBJ2-6; D ambiguous. CDR3 sequence reads: CASSLAAAGANVLTF. DNA of the CDR3: TGCGCCAGCAGCTTGGCGGCAGCTGGGGCCAACGTCCTGACTTTC.